Listed below are T cell receptor beta chains from one sample, sequenced in a study of chemoradiotherapy in HPV16-positive cancers. This table comes from immunoSEQ multiplex PCR, and its TCRdb copy is limited to in-frame clones, with some not included. The sample consists of around 5,600 clones, roughly 73% of them appearing once. The sample was collected from a patient who underwent chemoradiotherapy. The receptor set was obtained from a human donor with HPV-associated anogenital cancer. CDR3s include the opening cysteine and the closing phenylalanine or tryptophan. A D gene is named only where the DNA matches it firmly. For some rows the clone size is stated as once, few or many, or as a class when expanded; others skip it.

D,V,size,J,CDR3,DNA
.,TRBV4-1,.,TRBJ1-2,CASSQRTVSYGYTF,TGCGCCAGCAGCCAACGTACTGTTAGCTATGGCTACACCTTC
.,TRBV11-2,.,TRBJ1-1,CASSLEGGSAEAFF,TGTGCCAGCAGCTTAGAGGGGGGGTCGGCTGAAGCTTTCTTT
.,TRBV21-1,.,TRBJ2-7,CASSPNRFRVCSLNDEQYF,TGTGCCAGCAGCCCTAACAGGTTCAGGGTCTGCAGTCTTAATGACGAGCAGTACTTC
TRBD1,TRBV7-2,.,TRBJ1-5,CASSLRQGAEQPQHF,TGTGCCAGCAGCCTCCGACAGGGGGCAGAACAGCCCCAGCATTTT
TRBD1,TRBV29-1,.,TRBJ2-1,CSGQGGYDNEQFF,TGCAGCGGACAGGGTGGTTACGACAATGAGCAGTTCTTC
TRBD1,TRBV7-2,.,TRBJ1-3,CASSASQGAPGNTIYF,TGTGCCAGCAGCGCCTCACAGGGGGCACCGGGAAACACCATATATTTT
.,TRBV9,.,TRBJ2-1,CASTTGPSSYNEQFF,TGTGCCAGCACCACTGGGCCGAGCTCCTACAATGAGCAGTTCTTC
.,TRBV7-9,.,TRBJ1-2,CASSLGDRIGGYTF,TGTGCCAGCAGCTTAGGAGACAGAATCGGTGGCTACACCTTC
TRBD2,TRBV2,few,TRBJ2-2,CASSEDISGGVSNTGELFF,TGTGCCAGCAGTGAAGATATTAGCGGGGGGGTTTCGAACACCGGGGAGCTGTTTTTT
.,TRBV27,.,TRBJ1-3,CASSLGNTIYF,TGTGCCAGCAGCCTTGGTAACACCATATATTTT
TRBD2,TRBV5-1,.,TRBJ2-7,CASSLELAGGNYEQYF,TGCGCCAGCAGCTTGGAACTAGCGGGGGGGAACTACGAGCAGTACTTC
TRBD1,TRBV28,.,TRBJ1-4,CASSLFSLRDREGTNEKLFF,TGTGCCAGCAGTTTATTCTCCCTCCGGGACAGGGAAGGTACAAATGAAAAACTGTTTTTT
.,TRBV19,.,TRBJ2-5,CASSIGSLGVTQYF,TGTGCCAGTAGTATCGGTAGTCTTGGGGTGACCCAGTACTTC
.,TRBV28,.,TRBJ1-5,CASRSRLGAEQPQHF,TGTGCCAGCAGATCTCGTTTAGGCGCAGAGCAGCCCCAGCATTTT
TRBD1,TRBV5-1,.,TRBJ2-7,CASSLGTGGKTYEQYF,TGCGCCAGCAGCTTGGGGACAGGGGGCAAAACCTACGAGCAGTACTTC
TRBD1,TRBV5-6,.,TRBJ2-1,CASSAQGAHGEQFF,TGTGCCAGCAGCGCACAGGGGGCGCATGGTGAGCAGTTCTTC
.,TRBV4-2,once,TRBJ2-5,CASSQDTQQETQYF,TGTGCCAGCAGCCAAGACACCCAGCAAGAGACCCAGTACTTC
.,TRBV4-3,few,TRBJ1-5,CASSHTVHQPQHF,TGCGCCAGCAGCCACACGGTTCATCAGCCCCAGCATTTT
.,TRBV30,.,TRBJ1-1,CAWSVSPKTEAFF,TGTGCCTGGAGTGTCTCACCCAAGACTGAAGCTTTCTTT
.,TRBV7-2,.,TRBJ1-1,CASSPGRQTEAFF,TGTGCCAGCAGCCCCGGACGGCAGACTGAAGCTTTCTTT
.,TRBV6-1,.,TRBJ2-7,CASSERGGRWKEEQYF,TGTGCCAGCAGTGAGCGAGGGGGACGGTGGAAAGAGGAGCAGTACTTC
TRBD2,TRBV10-3,.,TRBJ2-3,CAISGTSGDTQYF,TGTGCCATCTCCGGGACTAGCGGGGATACGCAGTATTTT
.,TRBV5-6,.,TRBJ2-7,CASSLEGFGYEQYF,TGTGCCAGCAGCTTGGAGGGATTTGGGTACGAGCAGTACTTC
.,TRBV7-2,.,TRBJ1-2,CASSPEAYYGYTF,TGTGCCAGCAGCCCGGAGGCCTACTATGGCTACACCTTC
TRBD1,TRBV18,once,TRBJ1-3,CASSAGQNSGNTIYF,TGTGCCAGCTCGGCGGGACAGAACTCTGGAAACACCATATATTTT
.,TRBV28,.,TRBJ1-5,CASSPRQGYSNQPQHF,TGTGCCAGCAGCCCCCGACAAGGGTATAGCAATCAGCCCCAGCATTTT
TRBD1,TRBV6-1,.,TRBJ1-3,CASSEWGQSSGNTIYF,TGTGCCAGCAGTGAATGGGGACAGTCCTCTGGAAACACCATATATTTT
TRBD1,TRBV28,.,TRBJ1-2,CASRGGTGAEDDYGYTF,TGTGCCAGCAGGGGGGGGACAGGGGCAGAAGATGACTATGGCTACACCTTC
.,TRBV4-3,.,TRBJ1-4,CASSQDLGATNEKLFF,TGCGCCAGCAGCCAAGATCTGGGGGCAACTAATGAAAAACTGTTTTTT
.,TRBV28,.,TRBJ2-3,CASSGGARPDTQYF,TGTGCCAGCAGTGGGGGGGCTAGGCCAGATACGCAGTATTTT
TRBD2,TRBV4-1,.,TRBJ2-7,CASSQGTSGGRYYEQYF,TGCGCCAGCAGCCAAGGGACTAGCGGGGGCCGCTACTACGAGCAGTACTTC
TRBD1,TRBV6-5,large,TRBJ1-2,CASTTGSAYGYTF,TGTGCCAGCACGACAGGGTCTGCCTATGGCTACACCTTC
.,TRBV28,.,TRBJ1-5,CASSFSVNQPQHF,TGTGCCAGCAGTTTTTCAGTCAATCAGCCCCAGCATTTT
.,TRBV19,.,TRBJ1-4,CASSIDLRLLTGENEKLFF,TGTGCCAGTAGTATAGATCTTAGGCTTCTGACCGGGGAAAACGAAAAACTGTTTTTT
TRBD2,TRBV2,few,TRBJ2-3,CASSKTSGGVSLLDTQYF,TGTGCCAGCAGTAAGACTAGCGGGGGGGTCTCGTTACTTGATACGCAGTATTTT
.,TRBV2,.,TRBJ1-5,CASSDRSNQPQHF,TGTGCCAGCAGTGACAGGAGCAATCAGCCCCAGCATTTT
TRBD2,TRBV4-3,.,TRBJ2-7,CASSRTGTSVIYEQYF,TGCGCCAGCAGCCGAACCGGGACTAGCGTTATCTACGAGCAGTACTTC
.,TRBV19,.,TRBJ2-2,CASSIGGKIGELFF,TGTGCCAGTAGTATTGGGGGGAAAATCGGGGAGCTGTTTTTT
TRBD1,TRBV19,.,TRBJ1-2,CASKEGGNGYTF,TGTGCCAGTAAGGAAGGGGGCAATGGCTACACCTTC
.,TRBV28,.,TRBJ2-1,CASGTWAQEQFF,TGTGCCAGCGGGACTTGGGCGCAAGAGCAGTTCTTC
.,TRBV27,.,TRBJ1-6,CASSLSHPMSRNSPLHF,TGTGCCAGCAGTTTATCACACCCCATGAGCCGTAATTCACCCCTCCACTTT
.,TRBV7-2,once,TRBJ2-1,CASSPSGPLYNEQFF,TGTGCCAGCAGCCCCTCGGGACCCCTATACAATGAGCAGTTCTTC
.,TRBV5-6,.,TRBJ2-5,CASSFISLQETQYF,TGTGCCAGCAGCTTTATCTCTCTTCAAGAGACCCAGTACTTC
.,TRBV4-1,.,TRBJ2-1,CASSFASPRDHYNEQFF,TGCGCCAGCAGCTTCGCGTCCCCCAGAGATCACTACAATGAGCAGTTCTTC
.,TRBV9,once,TRBJ1-2,CASSVAGEGYGYTF,TGTGCCAGCAGCGTAGCGGGGGAGGGCTATGGCTACACCTTC
.,TRBV28,.,TRBJ1-1,CASISVRTEAFF,TGTGCCAGCATTAGTGTACGCACTGAAGCTTTCTTT
TRBD1,TRBV4-3,.,TRBJ2-7,CASSPRQGALGEQYF,TGCGCCAGCAGCCCGAGACAGGGGGCATTGGGTGAGCAGTACTTC
.,TRBV5-1,once,TRBJ2-1,CASSLDVAYNEQFF,TGCGCCAGCAGCTTGGATGTGGCGTACAATGAGCAGTTCTTC
.,TRBV4-2,few,TRBJ1-2,CASSQAGMAVGGYTF,TGTGCCAGCAGCCAAGCCGGTATGGCGGTTGGAGGCTACACCTTC